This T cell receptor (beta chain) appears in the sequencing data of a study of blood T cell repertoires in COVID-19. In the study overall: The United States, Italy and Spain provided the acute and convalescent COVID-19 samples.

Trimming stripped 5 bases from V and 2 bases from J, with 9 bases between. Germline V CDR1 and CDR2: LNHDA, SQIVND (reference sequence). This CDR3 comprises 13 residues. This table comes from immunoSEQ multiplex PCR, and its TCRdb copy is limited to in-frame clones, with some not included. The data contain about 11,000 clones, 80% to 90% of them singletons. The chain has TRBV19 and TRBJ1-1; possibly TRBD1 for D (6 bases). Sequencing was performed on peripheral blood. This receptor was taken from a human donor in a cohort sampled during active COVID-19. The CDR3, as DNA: TGTGCCAGTAGTCCGGGACACAACACTGAAGCTTTCTTT. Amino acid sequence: CASSPGHNTEAFF.